This TCR beta chain was recovered during a study of blood T cell repertoires in COVID-19. Original methodology: Scientists estimated how many nucleated cells there were by amplifying reference gene primers. Here immunoSEQ multiplex PCR was the method, and the copy in TCRdb shows in-frame clones only, minus some. V, J and clone size were drawn from that table, and D and trimming were deduced from the DNA. Of some 70,000 clones listed, over 75% are singletons. Germline CDR1 is SNHLY and CDR2 is FYNNEI. The CDR3 spans 16 residues. V gave up 7 bases and J gave up 3 bases, with 21 bases separating them. Specimen: peripheral blood. The clonotype originates from an older man with acute or convalescent COVID-19. The chain is built from TRBV2 and TRBJ1-2; weak D call: TRBD1 (5 bases). In DNA, the CDR3 is TGTGCCAGCACCGAAGGGCAGGGTTTCTTGGACTATGGCTACACCTTC. Translating gives CASTEGQGFLDYGYTF.